Listed here is a single TCR beta chain. Its cognate antigen is unknown. These data are taken from a study of beta chain features in type 1 diabetes. CD45RO/CCR7/CD25/CD127/CD95/CD27 sorting isolated CD4+ naive, central memory, regulatory and stem cell-like memory cells. Sorting produced populations that all topped 95% purity. The CDR3 totals 15 residues. CDR1 and CDR2 (germline): LNHDA, SQIVND (reference sequence). Trimming shortened V by 6 bases and J by 0 bases, and 14 bases separated the two germline ends. Reverse transcription of all isolated RNA meant that expressed TCRB transcripts were sequenced. The data were produced by immunoSEQ multiplex PCR, yet TCRdb's version contains in-frame clones alone and is incomplete. The sample records about 27,000 clones, roughly 56% being singletons. General study points: Among all four CD4+ subsets, Type 1 diabetes patients had TCRB CDR3s that were moderately but significantly shorter. Highly expressing activated T cells could be over-counted with a cDNA template.

This clonotype was sampled from a woman aged 18-35 years with type 1 diabetes. Source material: Tregs from blood. The chain combines TRBV19 with TRBJ1-2, with TRBD1 as a possible D gene (6 bases). CDR3 nucleotide sequence: TGTGCCAGTAGCATTCAGGGGTACACTAACTATGGCTACACCTTC. Translating gives CASSIQGYTNYGYTF.